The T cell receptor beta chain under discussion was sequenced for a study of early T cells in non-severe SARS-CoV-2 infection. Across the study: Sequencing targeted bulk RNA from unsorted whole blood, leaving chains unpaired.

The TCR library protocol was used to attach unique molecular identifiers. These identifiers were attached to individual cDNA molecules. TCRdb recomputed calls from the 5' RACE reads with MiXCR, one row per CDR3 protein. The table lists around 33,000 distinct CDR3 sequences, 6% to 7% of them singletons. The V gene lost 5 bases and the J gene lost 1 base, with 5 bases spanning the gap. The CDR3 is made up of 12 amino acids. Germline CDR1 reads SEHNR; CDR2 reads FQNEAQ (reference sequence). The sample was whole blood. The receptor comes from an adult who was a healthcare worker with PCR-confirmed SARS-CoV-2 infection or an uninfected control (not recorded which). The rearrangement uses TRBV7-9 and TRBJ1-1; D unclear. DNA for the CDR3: TGTGCCAGCAGCACTCAGAACACTGAAGCTTTCTTT. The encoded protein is CASSTQNTEAFF.